A selection of T cell receptor beta chains follows, all from one sample in a study of monozygotic twins with inflammatory bowel disease. TCRdb reprocessed the 5' RACE reads, with one entry per CDR3 protein and no DNA. The table lists some 400,000 distinct CDR3 sequences. Sequencing was performed on blood. Receptors originate from a human donor with ulcerative colitis or Crohn's disease, or a healthy co-twin of an affected twin (not recorded which). The CDR3 runs from the conserved cysteine through the conserved F or W. The order of the fields is J gene, V gene, CDR3 protein.

TRBJ1-4,TRBV28,CASRGDRAMEKLFF
TRBJ2-3,TRBV6-1,CASSRKGGGTDTQYF
TRBJ2-1,TRBV4-3,CASSQDYNSGRSSYNEQFF
TRBJ1-5,TRBV18,CASSPHYNQPQHF
TRBJ2-2,TRBV21-1,CASSKGGTGRNTGELFF
TRBJ2-7,TRBV6-5,CASSSDRGREQYF
TRBJ2-1,TRBV7-8,CASGPYNEQFF
TRBJ2-2,TRBV12-3/TRBV12-4,CASSLGRARNTGELFF
TRBJ2-3,TRBV4-1,CASSLTGTGGADTQYF
TRBJ2-1,TRBV7-6,CASTSGTGGTGVTNEQFF
TRBJ2-3,TRBV4-1,CASSPTGGGGTDTQYF
TRBJ1-2,TRBV9,CASSPFAGTLYGYTF
TRBJ2-5,TRBV12-3/TRBV12-4,CASSLGGARGETQYF
TRBJ1-4,TRBV27,CASSLQGAATNEKLFF
TRBJ1-5,TRBV4-2,CASSQDGGAQPQHF